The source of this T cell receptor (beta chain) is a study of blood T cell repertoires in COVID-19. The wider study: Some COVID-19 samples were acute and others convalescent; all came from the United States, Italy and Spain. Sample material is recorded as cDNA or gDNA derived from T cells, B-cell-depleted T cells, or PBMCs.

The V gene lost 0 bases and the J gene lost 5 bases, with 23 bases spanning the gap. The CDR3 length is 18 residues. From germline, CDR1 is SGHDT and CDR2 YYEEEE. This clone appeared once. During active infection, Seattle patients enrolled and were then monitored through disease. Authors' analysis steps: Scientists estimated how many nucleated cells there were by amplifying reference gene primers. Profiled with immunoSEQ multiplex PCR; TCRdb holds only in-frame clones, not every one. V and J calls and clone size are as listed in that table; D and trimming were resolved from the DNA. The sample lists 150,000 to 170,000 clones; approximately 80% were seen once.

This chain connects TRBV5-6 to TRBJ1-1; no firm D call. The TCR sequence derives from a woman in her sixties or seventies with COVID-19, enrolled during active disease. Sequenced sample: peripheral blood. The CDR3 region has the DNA TGTGCCAGCAGCTTGGATGATCGGGGAGCCCCTACGAAAACTGAAGCTTTCTTT. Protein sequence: CASSLDDRGAPTKTEAFF. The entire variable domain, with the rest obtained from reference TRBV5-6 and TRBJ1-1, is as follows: DAGVTQSPTHLIKTRGQQVTLRCSPKSGHDTVSWYQQALGQGPQFIFQYYEEEERQRGNFPDRFSGHQFPNYSSELNVNALLLGDSALYLCASSLDDRGAPTKTEAFFGQGTRLTVV.